The TCR beta chain under discussion was sequenced for a study of PD-L1 blockade in urothelial cancer. Study-level information: Earlier, patients had received 0 to 3 chemotherapy regimens. Blood analysis took place 3 weeks (second dose) and 6 weeks after treatment start.

Of note for this clone: Its specificity is unknown.

Study conclusions and caveats: Blood TCR clonality below the median before treatment was a predictor of better survival.

TCRdb's table, derived via immunoSEQ multiplex PCR, lists solely in-frame clones and lacks some. The sample lists about 55,000 clones, approximately 80% occurring once. Germline lookup yields CDR1 SEHNR and CDR2 FQNEAQ (reference sequence). The CDR3 has 15 residues. V was cut by 2 bases and J by 4 bases, with 14 bases left in between. The sequence was collected from a man aged 65 to 85 with urothelial cancer. Sequenced here: PBMCs, sampled around atezolizumab (anti-PD-L1) treatment. V and J are TRBV7-9 and TRBJ1-1, with D hard to call. CDR3 coding DNA: TGTGCCAGCAGCTTAAGTACCGGGATGGGCACTGAAGCTTTCTTT. This translates into CASSLSTGMGTEAFF.